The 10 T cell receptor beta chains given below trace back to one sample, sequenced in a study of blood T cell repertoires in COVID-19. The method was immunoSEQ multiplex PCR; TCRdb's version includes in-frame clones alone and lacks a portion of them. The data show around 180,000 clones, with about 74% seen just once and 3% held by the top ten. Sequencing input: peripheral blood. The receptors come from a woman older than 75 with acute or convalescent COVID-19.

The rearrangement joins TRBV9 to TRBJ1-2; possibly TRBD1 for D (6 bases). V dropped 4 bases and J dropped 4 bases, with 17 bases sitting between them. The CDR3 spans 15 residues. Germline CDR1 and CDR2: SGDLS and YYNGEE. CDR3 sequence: CASSPSGDTIYGYTF. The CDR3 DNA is TGTGCCAGCAGCCCCAGTGGGGACACGATCTATGGCTACACCTTC.

As DNA, the CDR3 is TGTGCCAGCAGCGGACAGGGGGCTTATAATTCACCCCTCCACTTT. It encodes CASSGQGAYNSPLHF. The chain is built from TRBV2 and TRBJ1-6; 11 bases are a match to TRBD1. The CDR3 length is 15 residues. CDR1 and CDR2 (germline): SNHLY, FYNNEI. The ends lost 6 bases at V and 4 bases at J; junction bases unmatched: 2.

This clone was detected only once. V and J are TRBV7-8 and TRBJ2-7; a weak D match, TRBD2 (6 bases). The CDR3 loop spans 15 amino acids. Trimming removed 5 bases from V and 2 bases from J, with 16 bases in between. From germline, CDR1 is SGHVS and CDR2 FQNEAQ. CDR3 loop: CASSNLNGGPYEQYF. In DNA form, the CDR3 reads TGTGCCAGCAGCAATTTAAACGGGGGTCCCTACGAGCAGTACTTC.

The chain's CDR3 is CASSIEHGVVYEQYF. CDR3 bases: TGTGCCAGTAGTATAGAGCACGGTGTTGTCTACGAGCAGTACTTC. This chain links TRBV19 with TRBJ2-7; D is unresolved. V was cut by 0 bases and J by 3 bases, with 12 bases left in between. The length of the CDR3 is 15 residues. Germline CDR1 is LNHDA and CDR2 is SQIVND (reference sequence).

In DNA form, the CDR3 reads TGTGCCAGCAGCGTAGCTATCGGGAGCGGTGAAAAACTGTTTTTT. This translates into CASSVAIGSGEKLFF. This sequence joins TRBV9 and TRBJ1-4; D gene uncertain. Trimming took off 0 bases at V and 7 bases at J, with 13 bases between the two ends. Looked up from germline, CDR1 is SGDLS and CDR2 is YYNGEE. The length of the CDR3 is 15 residues.

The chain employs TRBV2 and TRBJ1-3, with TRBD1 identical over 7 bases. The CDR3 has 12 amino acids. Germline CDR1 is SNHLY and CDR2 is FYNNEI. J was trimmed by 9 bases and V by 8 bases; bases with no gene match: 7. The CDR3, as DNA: TGTGCCAGCCCGACAGGGCATGGCACCATATATTTT. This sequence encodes CASPTGHGTIYF.

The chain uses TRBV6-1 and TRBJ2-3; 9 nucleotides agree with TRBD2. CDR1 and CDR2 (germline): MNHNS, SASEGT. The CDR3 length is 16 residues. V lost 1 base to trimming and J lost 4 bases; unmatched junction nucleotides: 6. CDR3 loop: CASSEDAGGPPDTQYF. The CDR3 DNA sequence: TGTGCCAGCAGTGAAGACGCGGGAGGGCCCCCAGATACGCAGTATTTT.

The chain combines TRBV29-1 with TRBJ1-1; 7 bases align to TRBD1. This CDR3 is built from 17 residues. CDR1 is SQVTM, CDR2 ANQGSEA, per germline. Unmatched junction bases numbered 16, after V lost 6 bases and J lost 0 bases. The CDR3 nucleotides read TGCAGCGTAATACAGAGGGACAGACACCCCATGAACACTGAAGCTTTCTTT. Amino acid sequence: CSVIQRDRHPMNTEAFF.

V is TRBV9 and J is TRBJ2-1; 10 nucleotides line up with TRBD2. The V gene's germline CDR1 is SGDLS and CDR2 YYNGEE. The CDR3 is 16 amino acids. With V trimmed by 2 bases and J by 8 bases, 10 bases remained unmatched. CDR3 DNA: TGTGCCAGCAGCGTTTCTGCCATTCTAGCGGGAGATGAGCAGTTCTTC. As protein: CASSVSAILAGDEQFF.

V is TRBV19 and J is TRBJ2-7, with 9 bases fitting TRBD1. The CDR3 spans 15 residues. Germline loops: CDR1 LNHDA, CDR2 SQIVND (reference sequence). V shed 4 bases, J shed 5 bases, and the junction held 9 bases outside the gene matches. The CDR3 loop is CASSTPGQGANEQYF. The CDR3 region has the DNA TGTGCCAGTAGTACGCCGGGACAGGGAGCAAACGAGCAGTACTTC. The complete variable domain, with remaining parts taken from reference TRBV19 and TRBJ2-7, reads DGGITQSPKYLFRKEGQNVTLSCEQNLNHDAMYWYRQDPGQGLRLIYYSQIVNDFQKGDIAEGYSVSREKKESFPLTVTSAQKNPTAFYLCASSTPGQGANEQYFGPGTRLTVT.